The clone carrying this T cell receptor (beta chain) was counted once. The repertoire was sequenced with immunoSEQ multiplex PCR; TCRdb's copy has only in-frame clones and lacks some. The profile shows just over 90,000 clones, around 90% of them singletons. CDR1 MNHEY and CDR2 SVGAGI come from the germline V gene. This CDR3 has 16 residues. V lost 2 bases, J lost 3 bases, and 16 bases lay in between. The data belong to a study of blood T cell repertoires in COVID-19. The V and J genes are TRBV6-5 and TRBJ1-2; D might be TRBD1 (6 bases). The sample consisted of peripheral blood. This clonotype originated in a human donor with active COVID-19. The donor label of this sample is uncertain. CDR3 bases: TGTGCCAGCAGTTACGCCACGGGGAAGGGGGACTATGGCTACACCTTC. Translating gives CASSYATGKGDYGYTF.